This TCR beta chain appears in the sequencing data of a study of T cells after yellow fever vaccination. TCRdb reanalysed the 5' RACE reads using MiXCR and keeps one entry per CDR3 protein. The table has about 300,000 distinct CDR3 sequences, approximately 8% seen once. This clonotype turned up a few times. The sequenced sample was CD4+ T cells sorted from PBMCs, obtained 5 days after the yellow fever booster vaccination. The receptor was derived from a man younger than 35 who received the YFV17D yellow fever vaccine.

Here the CDR3 reads CASSWTGLTNTGELFF. DNA for the CDR3: TGCGCCAGCAGCTGGACCGGGTTGACCAACACCGGGGAGCTGTTTTTT. The J gene is TRBJ2-2, the V gene TRBV5-1; D gene ambiguous. Germline V lookup: CDR1 SGHRS, CDR2 YFSETQ. This CDR3 is 16 amino acids long. Trimming cost V 3 bases and J 2 bases, with 14 bases left between them.